Shown below are 21 T cell receptor beta chains from a single sample sequenced in a study of cytomegalovirus exposure and HLA in healthy donors. This table comes from immunoSEQ multiplex PCR, and its TCRdb copy is limited to in-frame clones, with some not included. The repertoire has about 200,000 clones, around 78% of them found once; the top ten carry less than 7%. The sequenced material came from PBMCs. These receptors were taken from a woman aged 18-29 years in good health and CMV-seronegative.

The chain couples TRBV27 to TRBJ2-3, with D possibly matching TRBD2 (5 bases). Germline V gene lookup returns CDR1 MNHEY and CDR2 SMNVEV (reference sequence). Deletions cut 5 bases from V and 2 bases from J, with 17 bases between. The CDR3 length is 16 residues. The CDR3 sequence is CASSLAHLPDTDTQYF. CDR3 nucleotides: TGTGCCAGCAGTCTAGCACACTTACCGGACACAGATACGCAGTATTTT.

This clone was seen once. The chain uses TRBV7-8 and TRBJ2-1, with 7 bases identical to TRBD1. The CDR3 is 14 residues long. The germline V gene encodes CDR1 SGHVS and CDR2 FQNEAQ. V lost 4 bases to trimming and J lost 8 bases; unmatched junction nucleotides: 8. Here the CDR3 DNA reads TGTGCCAGCAGCTCTAGGGGGCCAGGCTATGAGCAGTTCTTC. Translating it yields CASSSRGPGYEQFF.

The chain carries TRBV9 and TRBJ2-3, with TRBD1 as a possible D gene (5 bases). Germline-derived CDR1 and CDR2 are SGDLS and YYNGEE. This CDR3 comprises 14 residues. V lost 7 bases, J lost 4 bases, and 16 bases lay in between. DNA for the CDR3: TGTGCCAGCGCCCCCCAGACAGTCTCAGATACGCAGTATTTT. Translated, it gives CASAPQTVSDTQYF.

V usage is TRBV19 and J usage is TRBJ2-1; D ambiguous. Trimming cost V 8 bases and J 3 bases, with 14 bases left between them. This CDR3 has 14 amino acids. The germline V gene encodes CDR1 LNHDA and CDR2 SQIVND (reference sequence). The DNA of the CDR3 is TGTGCCAGTTCTATGGACCTCATCTACAATGAGCAGTTCTTC. It yields the protein CASSMDLIYNEQFF.

V usage is TRBV28 and J usage is TRBJ1-2; D gene uncertain. This CDR3 is 10 amino acids long. Trimming removed 10 bases from V and 4 bases from J, with 7 bases in between. In germline, CDR1 is MDHEN, CDR2 SYDVKM. CDR3 sequence: CATGLYGYTF. CDR3 DNA: TGTGCCACCGGTCTCTATGGCTACACCTTC.

The V call is TRBV9, the J call TRBJ1-1; D might be TRBD1 (5 bases). The CDR3 runs 14 residues. CDR1 and CDR2 (germline): SGDLS, YYNGEE. The V end lost 4 bases, the J end lost 2 bases, and 12 bases lay between the germline ends. The CDR3 loop reads CASSSTGHNTEAFF. For the CDR3, the DNA is TGTGCCAGCAGCTCAACAGGACACAACACTGAAGCTTTCTTT.

This clone was detected once. This sequence joins TRBV4-2 and TRBJ2-6, with 9 bases aligning to TRBD1. With V trimmed by 0 bases and J by 2 bases, 2 bases remained unmatched. The CDR3 has 17 residues. From germline, CDR1 is LGHNA and CDR2 YNFKEQ. The CDR3 is CASSQDTGGAGANVLTF. The CDR3 DNA sequence: TGTGCCAGCAGCCAAGATACAGGGGGCGCTGGGGCCAACGTCCTGACTTTC.

The V call is TRBV6-6, the J call TRBJ2-1, with TRBD1 matching 9 bases. In germline, CDR1 is MNHNY, CDR2 SVGAGI (reference sequence). The CDR3 sequence is 14 residues long. The trim removed 6 bases at V and 13 bases at J, leaving 13 bases unmatched. The CDR3 DNA is TGTGCCAGCAGCCTAACAGGGGGCGCGAAAAATCAGTTCTTC. This translates into CASSLTGGAKNQFF.

The chain has TRBV6-5 and TRBJ1-6, with D possibly TRBD1 on 5 matching bases. CDR1 and CDR2 from the germline V gene are MNHEY and SVGAGI. The CDR3 sequence is 13 residues long. The ends were cut back, 5 bases at V and 8 bases at J, with 10 bases in the middle. As DNA, the CDR3 is TGTGCCAGCAGTAGGACCAGGGATTCACCCCTCCACTTT. It codes for CASSRTRDSPLHF.

The chain employs TRBV6-5 and TRBJ1-2; D may be TRBD1 (5 bases). The CDR3 sequence is 15 residues long. The V gene lost 6 bases and the J gene lost 1 base, with 15 bases spanning the gap. Germline assignment: CDR1 MNHEY and CDR2 SVGAGI. The CDR3 is CASSPGFQNNYGYTF. CDR3 nucleotide sequence: TGTGCCAGCAGCCCAGGGTTCCAGAATAACTATGGCTACACCTTC.

The chain joins TRBV6-1 to TRBJ1-5, with D possibly TRBD1 on 5 matching bases. CDR3 size: 15 residues. V was cut by 3 bases and J by 1 base, with 10 bases left in between. CDR1 is MNHNS and CDR2 is SASEGT in the germline V gene. For the CDR3, the DNA is TGTGCCAGCAGTGACGGCAGGGTCAGCAATCAGCCCCAGCATTTT. Translated: CASSDGRVSNQPQHF.

The table lists this clone with a count of one. CDR3 sequence reads: CASSLGTSVNEQFF. The CDR3 DNA is TGTGCCAGCAGCTTGGGGACTAGCGTCAATGAGCAGTTCTTC. The chain couples TRBV7-8 to TRBJ2-1; 10 nucleotides align to TRBD2. The CDR3 is made up of 14 amino acids. Looked up from germline, CDR1 is SGHVS and CDR2 is FQNEAQ. J gave up 6 bases and V 3 bases, and 2 bases lay outside the gene matches.

The chain employs TRBV7-8 and TRBJ2-7; 8 bases line up with TRBD2. The CDR3 consists of 13 residues. Germline values: CDR1 SGHVS, CDR2 FQNEAQ. After removal of 5 bases from V and 2 bases from J, the junction contained 2 bases not matched to a gene. The CDR3 region has the DNA TGTGCCAGCAGCAAGGGACTAGCCTACGAGCAGTACTTC. Translation: CASSKGLAYEQYF.

The chain employs TRBV5-1 and TRBJ1-5; 7 bases line up with TRBD1. V shed 0 bases and J 4 bases; nucleotides not matched to a gene: 4. The CDR3 has 15 amino acids. In germline, CDR1 is SGHRS, CDR2 YFSETQ. The CDR3 loop reads CASSLGPGQNQPQHF. CDR3 sequence (DNA): TGCGCCAGCAGCTTGGGGCCGGGACAGAATCAGCCCCAGCATTTT.

J is TRBJ2-7 and V is TRBV5-6; D is perhaps TRBD2 (5 bases). There are 14 residues in the CDR3. Germline lookup yields CDR1 SGHDT and CDR2 YYEEEE. Trimming removed 2 bases at V and 2 bases at J, with 11 bases between. CDR3 sequence reads: CASSFSLGAYEQYF. The CDR3, as DNA: TGTGCCAGCAGCTTTAGTCTCGGGGCCTACGAGCAGTACTTC.

The V gene is TRBV6-5, the J gene TRBJ1-2; D might be TRBD1 (5 bases). The CDR3 totals 15 residues. V was cut by 7 bases and J by 2 bases, with 17 bases left in between. CDR1 MNHEY and CDR2 SVGAGI come from the germline V gene. The chain's CDR3 is CASTDDRGINYGYTF. CDR3 nucleotide sequence: TGTGCCAGCACCGACGACAGAGGGATAAACTATGGCTACACCTTC.

V and J are TRBV7-8 and TRBJ2-2; D may be TRBD2 (6 bases). The CDR3 extends over 13 amino acids. Trimming took off 5 bases at V and 6 bases at J, with 10 bases between the two ends. Looked up from germline, CDR1 is SGHVS and CDR2 is FQNEAQ. Here the CDR3 reads CASSPTSSGELFF. The CDR3 DNA is TGTGCCAGCAGCCCTACTAGCTCCGGGGAGCTGTTTTTT. Full variable domain (outside the CDR3, taken from reference TRBV7-8 and TRBJ2-2): GAGVSQSPRYKVAKRGQDVALRCDPISGHVSLFWYQQALGQGPEFLTYFQNEAQLDKSGLPSDRFFAERPEGSVSTLKIQRTQQEDSAVYLCASSPTSSGELFFGEGSRLTVL.

The rearrangement uses TRBV7-6 and TRBJ1-1; TRBD1 aligns across 9 bases. Trimming removed 5 bases from V and 3 bases from J; junction bases left unmatched: 7. The CDR3 has 15 amino acids. Germline V gives CDR1 SGHVS, CDR2 FNYEAQ. The CDR3 DNA sequence: TGTGCCAGCAGCCCCCGGACAGGGGCGGACACTGAAGCTTTCTTT. Translated: CASSPRTGADTEAFF.

This clone appeared a single time. The chain employs TRBV27 and TRBJ1-2; perhaps TRBD1 as D (5 bases). Between the trimmed V and J ends, which lost 6 bases and 2 bases, there was a span of 10 bases. Germline V gives CDR1 MNHEY, CDR2 SMNVEV (reference sequence). This CDR3 has 13 amino acids. The CDR3 here is CASRGTENYGYTF. The DNA of the CDR3 is TGTGCCAGCAGGGGGACGGAGAACTATGGCTACACCTTC.

Here the CDR3 reads CASSSLQGVSTEAFF. The CDR3 DNA is TGTGCCAGCAGTTCTCTCCAGGGAGTATCCACTGAAGCTTTCTTT. The chain combines TRBV6-6 with TRBJ1-1; maybe TRBD1 (5 bases). The CDR3 runs to 15 residues. V shed 4 bases and J shed 4 bases, with 16 bases lying between them. Germline V gene sequence: CDR1 MNHNY, CDR2 SVGAGI (reference sequence).

This clone has a handful of counts. The chain carries TRBV2 and TRBJ1-2; D ambiguous. Germline V CDR1 and CDR2: SNHLY, FYNNEI. Trimming cost V 5 bases and J 2 bases, with 6 bases left between them. The CDR3 length is 12 residues. The CDR3 DNA sequence: TGTGCCAGCAGTACGGAGAACTATGGCTACACCTTC. It yields the protein CASSTENYGYTF.